These 16 T cell receptor beta chains were all obtained from the same sample, sequenced in a study of cytomegalovirus exposure and HLA in healthy donors. The PCR ran on 60 Vbeta and 13 Jbeta primers. The protocol was immunoSEQ multiplex PCR, while the TCRdb copy is restricted to in-frame clones and leaves out a portion. The top ten clones hold approximately 6% of a sample with about 180,000 clones, approximately 79% of them seen once. Sequenced input: PBMCs. Source of these receptors: a man aged 40-50 years in good health and CMV-seropositive.

J is TRBJ2-5 and V is TRBV19; D may be TRBD1 (6 bases). V lost 9 bases and J 1 base, leaving 18 bases between the germline ends. Germline V gives CDR1 LNHDA, CDR2 SQIVND (reference sequence). This CDR3 comprises 15 residues. The CDR3 nucleotides are TGTGCCAGCTCCCCAGGGGAGAGGGGCCAAGAGACCCAGTACTTC. Its translation is CASSPGERGQETQYF.

Only a few counts were recorded for this clone. The gene calls are TRBV25-1 and TRBJ2-7; TRBD2 might be the D (6 bases). This CDR3 comprises 15 residues. Germline V gene data show CDR1 as MGHDK and CDR2 as SYGVNS. Trimming shortened V by 4 bases and J by 5 bases, and 18 bases separated the two germline ends. Here the CDR3 reads CASSAPGGSRNEQYF. Here the CDR3 DNA reads TGTGCCAGCAGTGCCCCTGGAGGGTCCCGGAACGAGCAGTACTTC.

The chain has TRBV7-8 and TRBJ1-3; unclear D gene. The V gene lost 0 bases and the J gene lost 0 bases, with 15 bases spanning the gap. From germline, CDR1 is SGHVS and CDR2 FQNEAQ. The CDR3 is made up of 18 amino acids. The CDR3 region is CASSLARSSFTSGNTIYF. As DNA, the CDR3 is TGTGCCAGCAGCTTAGCGAGAAGTTCGTTTACCTCTGGAAACACCATATATTTT.

The chain joins TRBV9 to TRBJ2-3; TRBD2 matches 11 bases. Trimming at V came to 1 base and at J to 3 bases, leaving 1 base not matched to a gene. The CDR3 extends over 15 amino acids. Germline V CDR1 and CDR2: SGDLS, YYNGEE. The CDR3 sequence is CASSVLAGGTDTQYF. CDR3 nucleotide sequence: TGTGCCAGCAGCGTACTAGCGGGAGGTACAGATACGCAGTATTTT. The whole variable domain, filled in from reference TRBV9 and TRBJ2-3, reads DSGVTQTPKHLITATGQRVTLRCSPRSGDLSVYWYQQSLDQGLQFLIQYYNGEERAKGNILERFSAQQFPDLHSELNLSSLELGDSALYFCASSVLAGGTDTQYFGPGTRLTVL.

The gene calls are TRBV28 and TRBJ2-3, with 8 nucleotides matching TRBD1. Germline lookup yields CDR1 MDHEN and CDR2 SYDVKM. This CDR3 contains 13 residues. V lost 5 bases to trimming and J lost 5 bases; unmatched junction nucleotides: 3. CDR3: CASSIDRGDTQYF. CDR3 nucleotides: TGTGCCAGCAGTATCGACAGGGGAGATACGCAGTATTTT.

The chain employs TRBV5-1 and TRBJ2-7; 8 positions agree with TRBD1. The CDR3 contains 15 residues. J was trimmed by 2 bases and V by 4 bases; bases with no gene match: 8. CDR1 and CDR2 (germline): SGHRS, YFSETQ. In nucleotides, the CDR3 is TGCGCCAGCAGCGGCCGGGACAGGTTCCCCTACGAGCAGTACTTC. It encodes CASSGRDRFPYEQYF.

V usage is TRBV5-5 and J usage is TRBJ2-7, with TRBD2 matching 10 bases. The ends lost 4 bases at V and 9 bases at J; junction bases unmatched: 7. Per germline, CDR1 SGHKS and CDR2 YYEKEE (reference sequence). The CDR3 is made up of 13 amino acids. This chain's CDR3 is CASSPLSGRAQYF. As DNA, the CDR3 is TGTGCCAGCAGCCCTCTGAGCGGGAGGGCGCAGTACTTC.

A remark on this clone: The junction and the germline gene differ at one end; a read error may be behind it. V and J are TRBV27 and TRBJ1-2; D is uncertain. The CDR3 covers 14 residues. Germline loops: CDR1 MNHEY, CDR2 SMNVEV (reference sequence). This CDR3 is CASSFSAFDYGYTF. The CDR3 DNA follows: TGTGCCAGCAGTTTTTCGGCTTTTGACTACGGCTACACCTTC.

The V gene is TRBV5-4, the J gene TRBJ2-7; possible D gene TRBD2, 5 bases. The V and J ends lost 0 bases and 0 bases respectively, with 13 bases between them. CDR1 and CDR2 from the germline V gene are SGHNT and YYREEE (reference sequence). This CDR3 is built from 16 residues. The CDR3, as DNA: TGTGCCAGCAGCTTGGGTGCCCAGCGGAGCTCCTACGAGCAGTACTTC. It yields the protein CASSLGAQRSSYEQYF.

This chain joins TRBV6-1 and TRBJ2-5; tentatively, D is TRBD2 (5 bases). The CDR3 has 16 residues. The ends were cut back, 0 bases at V and 7 bases at J, with 18 bases in the middle. Germline lookup yields CDR1 MNHNS and CDR2 SASEGT. The CDR3 protein is CASSEARWTAYVTQYF. The DNA for the CDR3 is TGTGCCAGCAGTGAAGCGAGGTGGACTGCGTACGTGACCCAGTACTTC.

With regard to this clone: Other DNA sequences of this sample code for an identical CDR3. The chain recombines TRBV18 with TRBJ1-1, with 7 bases aligning to TRBD1. The trim removed 6 bases at V and 0 bases at J, leaving 4 bases unmatched. The CDR3 consists of 14 residues. Germline V lookup: CDR1 KGHSH, CDR2 LQKENI. For the CDR3, the DNA is TGTGCCAGCTCTCAGGGGGGCCTGAACACTGAAGCTTTCTTT. Its protein product is CASSQGGLNTEAFF.

The chain carries TRBV5-1 and TRBJ2-5; 9 bases agree with TRBD2. The CDR3 totals 15 residues. With 3 bases clipped from V and 5 bases from J, the junction kept 8 bases outside the gene matches. The germline CDR1 and CDR2 sequences are SGHRS and YFSETQ. For the CDR3, the DNA is TGCGCCAGCAGCTGGGCGGGACTAGCTATGGAGACCCAGTACTTC. Amino acid sequence: CASSWAGLAMETQYF.

The CDR3: CASSLTNYEQYF. The CDR3 DNA follows: TGCGCCAGCAGCTTGACTAACTACGAGCAGTACTTC. J is TRBJ2-7 and V is TRBV5-1; D is uncertain. The CDR3 contains 12 residues. Trimming pared 1 base from V and 3 bases from J, leaving 5 bases between. CDR1 is SGHRS and CDR2 is YFSETQ in the germline V gene.

This chain uses TRBV2 with TRBJ1-6; D uncertain. This CDR3 has 13 residues. V lost 9 bases and J 7 bases, leaving 13 bases between the germline ends. CDR1 and CDR2 (germline): SNHLY, FYNNEI. For the CDR3, the DNA is TGTGCCAGTACGAGTCACGAGAATTCACCCCTCCACTTT. Protein product: CASTSHENSPLHF. The variable domain in full, completed from reference TRBV2 and TRBJ1-6, reads EPEVTQTPSHQVTQMGQEVILRCVPISNHLYFYWYRQILGQKVEFLVSFYNNEISEKSEIFDDQFSVERPDGSNFTLKIRSTKLEDSAMYFCASTSHENSPLHFGNGTRLTVT.

To note about this clone: The same CDR3 can be traced to other DNA sequences in this sample. The rearrangement links TRBV2 to TRBJ2-5, with D possibly TRBD1 on 6 matching bases. CDR1 and CDR2 from the germline V gene are SNHLY and FYNNEI. With 8 bases removed from V and 1 base from J, the gap between germline ends came to 11 bases. The CDR3 sequence is 13 residues long. The CDR3 coding sequence is TGTGCCAGCTCACGGGACACCCAAGAGACCCAGTACTTC. It encodes CASSRDTQETQYF.

Of note for this clone: Other DNA sequences in this specimen translate into the identical CDR3. CDR3 nucleotide sequence: TGTGCCAGCAGCTTTGGCAGTTCCTACGAGCAGTACTTC. This sequence encodes CASSFGSSYEQYF. The gene calls are TRBV5-6 and TRBJ2-7; no reliable D call. Germline V gene lookup returns CDR1 SGHDT and CDR2 YYEEEE. This CDR3 contains 13 residues. Trimming left V 2 bases short and J 1 base short, with 7 bases between.